Below are 12 T cell receptor beta chains sequenced from a single sample in a study of T cell responses to AZD1222 COVID-19 vaccine (dated by TCRdb to about 2021). The sample's time point label is to be understood as: baseline before first vaccination. Library preparation employed the immunoSEQ multiplex PCR assay. The table comes from immuneACCESS by way of TCRdb, which keeps in-frame sequences with V and J called. Part of the clones is missing from these tables; in studies checked, under half for an unresolved V gene and the rest for unknown reasons. This sample lists 95,000 to 110,000 clones; around 89% were detected once. Clones ranked in the top ten supply less than 8% of the sample. Source: peripheral blood, taken on day 0 of AZD1222 vaccination. The origin of the receptors is an adult in good health.

The chain combines TRBV12-3 or TRBV12-4 with TRBJ1-1; no firm D call. The V gene lost 2 bases and the J gene lost 5 bases, with 9 bases spanning the gap. The CDR3 totals 13 residues. CDR3 DNA: TGTGCCAGCAGTTTAACCAGGTGGACTGAAGCTTTCTTT. Translating gives CASSLTRWTEAFF.

The chain links TRBV6-2 or TRBV6-3 to TRBJ2-7; D remains unclear. V lost 0 bases and J lost 2, with 11 bases in between. From germline, CDR1 is MNHEY and CDR2 SVGEGT. The CDR3 is made up of 15 amino acids. CDR3 protein: CASSYSSRVPYEQYF. The CDR3 DNA sequence: TGTGCCAGCAGTTACTCGAGTAGGGTCCCCTACGAGCAGTACTTC.

The CDR3 DNA sequence: TGTGCCAGCAGTTACGGGCAGGCAATCTCTGGAAACACCATATATTTT. Its protein product is CASSYGQAISGNTIYF. The rearrangement joins TRBV6-5 to TRBJ1-3; unclear D gene. The germline V gene has CDR1 MNHEY and CDR2 SVGAGI. The CDR3 is 16 residues long. Trimming shortened V by 2 bases and J by 0 bases, and 11 bases separated the two germline ends.

The chain has TRBV7-2 and TRBJ2-1, with 8 bases identical to TRBD1. Germline CDR1 and CDR2: SGHTA and FQGNSA. CDR3 length: 17 amino acids. Trimming cost V 5 bases and J 3 bases; bases outside gene matches: 12. CDR3 in amino acids: CASSHRQGTRVYNEQFF. The CDR3 region has the DNA TGTGCCAGCAGCCACCGACAGGGGACGCGAGTCTACAATGAGCAGTTCTTC.

This chain joins TRBV11-3 and TRBJ1-1; TRBD1 might be the D (5 bases). V was cut by 1 base and J by 5 bases, with 11 bases left in between. The CDR3 length is 14 residues. Germline lookup yields CDR1 SGHNT and CDR2 YENEEA. The CDR3 here is CASSLVGAGTEAFF. In nucleotides, the CDR3 is TGTGCCAGCAGCTTAGTTGGGGCGGGGACTGAAGCTTTCTTT.

The chain uses TRBV7-3 and TRBJ2-1, with D possibly TRBD2 on 5 matching bases. The V gene's germline CDR1 is SGHTA and CDR2 FQGTGA. CDR3 length equals 15 residues. The ends were cut back, 1 base at V and 7 bases at J, with 14 bases in the middle. The CDR3, as DNA: TGTGCCAGCAGCTTAAATACCCCGCCGGGAAATGAGCAGTTCTTC. This codes for CASSLNTPPGNEQFF.

This clone has only one observation. The V call is TRBV2, the J call TRBJ2-7; TRBD1 matches at 10 bases. This CDR3 comprises 12 residues. The ends lost 8 bases at V and 4 bases at J; junction bases unmatched: 2. The germline V gene encodes CDR1 SNHLY and CDR2 FYNNEI. The DNA of the CDR3 is TGTGCCAGCCGACAGGGGGCGTACGAGCAGTACTTC. It specifies CASRQGAYEQYF.

The chain couples TRBV6-6 to TRBJ1-5; the D is unclear. Germline V gives CDR1 MNHNY, CDR2 SVGAGI (reference sequence). The CDR3 is made up of 17 amino acids. V lost 6 bases to trimming and J lost 0 bases, with 18 bases between them. The CDR3 DNA reads as TGTGCCAGCAGCCGAAATACCGTCCCGGATAGCAATCAGCCCCAGCATTTT. Protein sequence: CASSRNTVPDSNQPQHF.

In DNA, the CDR3 is TGCGCCAGCAGTCACTTGGACAGGGGAAGCTCCTATAATTCACCCCTCCACTTT. It specifies CASSHLDRGSSYNSPLHF. V usage is TRBV23-1 and J usage is TRBJ1-6; 9 bases are shared with TRBD1. TRBV23-1 is classed as an ORF, of uncertain function. The V segment lost 3 bases and the J segment 0 bases; nucleotides outside the gene matches: 6. The CDR3 loop spans 18 amino acids.

The chain carries TRBV6-4 and TRBJ1-2; 7 positions agree with TRBD1. Trimming removed 3 bases from V and 0 bases from J; junction bases left unmatched: 4. The V gene's germline CDR1 is MRHNA and CDR2 SNTAGT. The CDR3 consists of 15 residues. The CDR3 here is CASSEYRGTNYGYTF. CDR3 sequence (DNA): TGTGCCAGCAGTGAATACAGGGGAACTAACTATGGCTACACCTTC.

The genes are TRBV7-9 and TRBJ2-1; 9 bases fit TRBD2. CDR3 length: 16 residues. Trimming took 3 bases from V and 3 from J; bases not matched to a gene: 6. CDR1 and CDR2 (germline): SEHNR, FQNEAQ (reference sequence). CDR3 in DNA: TGTGCCAGCAGCTTTTCGGCGGGGGGGAACTACAATGAGCAGTTCTTC. Translating gives CASSFSAGGNYNEQFF.

Details on this clone: Its ends do not fully match the called genes, so a read error is possible. This chain joins TRBV19 and TRBJ1-5, with D perhaps matching TRBD1 (5 bases). CDR3 length equals 15 residues. Looked up from germline, CDR1 is LNHDA and CDR2 is SQIVND (reference sequence). The CDR3 spells CASSIDSPRNQPQHF. The CDR3 DNA reads TGTGCCAGTAGCATAGACAGTCCCCGCAATCAGCCCCAGCATTTT.